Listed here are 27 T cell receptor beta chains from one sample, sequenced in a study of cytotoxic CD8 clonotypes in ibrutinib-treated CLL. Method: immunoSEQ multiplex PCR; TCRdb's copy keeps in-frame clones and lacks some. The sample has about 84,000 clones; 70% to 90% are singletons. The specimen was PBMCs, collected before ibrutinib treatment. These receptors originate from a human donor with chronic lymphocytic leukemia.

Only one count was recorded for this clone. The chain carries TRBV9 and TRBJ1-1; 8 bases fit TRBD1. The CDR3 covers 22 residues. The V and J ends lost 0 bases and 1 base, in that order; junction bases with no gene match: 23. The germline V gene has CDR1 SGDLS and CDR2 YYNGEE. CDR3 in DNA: TGTGCCAGCAGCGTAGATGTCAGAAGAGGACAGGGCATGGTATTTCAGAACACTGAAGCTTTCTTT. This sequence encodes CASSVDVRRGQGMVFQNTEAFF. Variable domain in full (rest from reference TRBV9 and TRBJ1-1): DSGVTQTPKHLITATGQRVTLRCSPRSGDLSVYWYQQSLDQGLQFLIQYYNGEERAKGNILERFSAQQFPDLHSELNLSSLELGDSALYFCASSVDVRRGQGMVFQNTEAFFGQGTRLTVV.

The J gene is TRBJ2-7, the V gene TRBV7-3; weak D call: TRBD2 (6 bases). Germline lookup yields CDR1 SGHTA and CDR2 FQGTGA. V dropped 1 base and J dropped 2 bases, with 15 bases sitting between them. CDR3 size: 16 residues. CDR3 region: CASSLRADGTPYEQYF. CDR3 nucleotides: TGTGCCAGCAGCTTAAGGGCCGACGGGACTCCCTACGAGCAGTACTTC. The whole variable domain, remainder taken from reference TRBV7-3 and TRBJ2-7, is GAGVSQTPSNKVTEKGKYVELRCDPISGHTALYWYRQSLGQGPEFLIYFQGTGAADDSGLPNDRFFAVRPEGSVSTLKIQRTERGDSAVYLCASSLRADGTPYEQYFGPGTRLTVT.

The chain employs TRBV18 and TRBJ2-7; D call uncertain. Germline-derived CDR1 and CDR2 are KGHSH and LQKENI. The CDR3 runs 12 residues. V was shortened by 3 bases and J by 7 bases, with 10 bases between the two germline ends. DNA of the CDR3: TGTGCCAGCTCACCCCTAGGGCCGGAGCAGTACTTC. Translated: CASSPLGPEQYF.

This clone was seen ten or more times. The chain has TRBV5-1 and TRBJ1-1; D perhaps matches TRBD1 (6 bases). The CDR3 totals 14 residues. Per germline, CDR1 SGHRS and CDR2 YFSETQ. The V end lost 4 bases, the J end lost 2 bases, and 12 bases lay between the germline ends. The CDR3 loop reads CASSLSGTNTEAFF. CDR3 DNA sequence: TGCGCCAGCAGCCTCTCCGGGACAAACACTGAAGCTTTCTTT. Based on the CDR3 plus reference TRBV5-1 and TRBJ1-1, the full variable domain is KAGVTQTPRYLIKTRGQQVTLSCSPISGHRSVSWYQQTPGQGLQFLFEYFSETQRNKGNFPGRFSGRQFSNSRSEMNVSTLELGDSALYLCASSLSGTNTEAFFGQGTRLTVV.

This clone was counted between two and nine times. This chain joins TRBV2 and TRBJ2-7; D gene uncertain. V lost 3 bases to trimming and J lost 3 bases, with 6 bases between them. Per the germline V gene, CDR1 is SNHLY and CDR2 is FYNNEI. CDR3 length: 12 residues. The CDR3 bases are TGTGCCAGCAGTGACACCGACTACGAGCAGTACTTC. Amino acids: CASSDTDYEQYF.

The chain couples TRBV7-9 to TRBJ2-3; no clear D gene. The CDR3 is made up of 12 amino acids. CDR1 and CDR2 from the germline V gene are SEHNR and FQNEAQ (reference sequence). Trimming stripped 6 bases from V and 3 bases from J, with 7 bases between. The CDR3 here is CASSAKTDTQYF. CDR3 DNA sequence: TGTGCCAGCAGTGCCAAGACAGATACGCAGTATTTT.

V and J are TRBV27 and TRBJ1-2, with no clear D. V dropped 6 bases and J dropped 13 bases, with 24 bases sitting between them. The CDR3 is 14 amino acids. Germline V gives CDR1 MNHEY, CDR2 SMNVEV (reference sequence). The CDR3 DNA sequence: TGTGCCAGCAGACCCTTCGGAAAAAATCCCCCGGGCACCTTC. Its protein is CASRPFGKNPPGTF.

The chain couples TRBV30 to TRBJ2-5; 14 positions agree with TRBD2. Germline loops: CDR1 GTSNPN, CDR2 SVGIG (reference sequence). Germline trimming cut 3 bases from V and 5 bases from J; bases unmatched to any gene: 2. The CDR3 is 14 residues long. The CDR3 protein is CAWRGLAGAETQYF. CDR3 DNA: TGTGCCTGGAGGGGACTAGCGGGAGCGGAGACCCAGTACTTC.

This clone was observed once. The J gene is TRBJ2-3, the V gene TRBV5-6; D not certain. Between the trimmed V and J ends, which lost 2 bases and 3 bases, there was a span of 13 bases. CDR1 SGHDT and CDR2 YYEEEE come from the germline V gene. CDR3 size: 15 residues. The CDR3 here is CASSFRLSETDTQYF. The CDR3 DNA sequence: TGTGCCAGCAGCTTCCGACTGTCAGAGACAGATACGCAGTATTTT.

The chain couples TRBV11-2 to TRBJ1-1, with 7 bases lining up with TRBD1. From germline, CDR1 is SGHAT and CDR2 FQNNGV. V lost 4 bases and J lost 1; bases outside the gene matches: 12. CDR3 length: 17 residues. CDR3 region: CASSSLRQGGRNTEAFF. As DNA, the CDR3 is TGTGCCAGCAGCTCCCTGAGACAGGGAGGGAGGAACACTGAAGCTTTCTTT.

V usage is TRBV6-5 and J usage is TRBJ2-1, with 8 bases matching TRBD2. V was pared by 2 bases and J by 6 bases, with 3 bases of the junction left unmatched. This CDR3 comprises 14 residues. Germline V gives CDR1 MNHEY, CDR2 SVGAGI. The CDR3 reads CASSYAGLANEQFF. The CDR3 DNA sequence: TGTGCCAGCAGTTACGCCGGACTAGCCAATGAGCAGTTCTTC.

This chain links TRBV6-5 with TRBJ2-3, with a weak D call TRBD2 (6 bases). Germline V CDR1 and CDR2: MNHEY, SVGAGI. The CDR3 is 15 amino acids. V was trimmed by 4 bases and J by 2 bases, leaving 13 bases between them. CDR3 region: CASSSQRAYTDTQYF. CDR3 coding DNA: TGTGCCAGCAGTTCCCAGCGGGCTTACACAGATACGCAGTATTTT.

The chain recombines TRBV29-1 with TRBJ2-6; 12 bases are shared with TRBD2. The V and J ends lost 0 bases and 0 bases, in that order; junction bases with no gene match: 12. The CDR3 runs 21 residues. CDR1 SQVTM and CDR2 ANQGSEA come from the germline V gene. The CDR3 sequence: CSVEDRGTSGFGGSGANVLTF. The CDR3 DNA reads TGCAGCGTTGAAGATCGAGGGACTAGCGGGTTCGGAGGCTCTGGGGCCAACGTCCTGACTTTC.

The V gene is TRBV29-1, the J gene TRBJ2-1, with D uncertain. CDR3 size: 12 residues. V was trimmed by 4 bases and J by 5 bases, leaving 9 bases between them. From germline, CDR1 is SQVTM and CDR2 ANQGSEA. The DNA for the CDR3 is TGCAGCGTTGGGGGTTGGGACAATGAGCAGTTCTTC. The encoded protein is CSVGGWDNEQFF.

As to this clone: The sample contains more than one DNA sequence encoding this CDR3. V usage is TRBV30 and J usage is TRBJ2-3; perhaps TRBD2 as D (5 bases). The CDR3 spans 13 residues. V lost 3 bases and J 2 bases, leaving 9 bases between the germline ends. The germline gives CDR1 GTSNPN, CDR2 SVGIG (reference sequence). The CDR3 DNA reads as TGTGCCTGGAGCTATCGGGACACAGATACGCAGTATTTT. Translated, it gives CAWSYRDTDTQYF.

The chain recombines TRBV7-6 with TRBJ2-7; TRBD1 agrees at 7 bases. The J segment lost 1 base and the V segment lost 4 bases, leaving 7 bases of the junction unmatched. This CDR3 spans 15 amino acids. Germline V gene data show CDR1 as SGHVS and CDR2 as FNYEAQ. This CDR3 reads CASSSRQGSSYEQYF. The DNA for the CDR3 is TGTGCCAGCAGCTCGAGACAGGGCTCATCCTACGAGCAGTACTTC.

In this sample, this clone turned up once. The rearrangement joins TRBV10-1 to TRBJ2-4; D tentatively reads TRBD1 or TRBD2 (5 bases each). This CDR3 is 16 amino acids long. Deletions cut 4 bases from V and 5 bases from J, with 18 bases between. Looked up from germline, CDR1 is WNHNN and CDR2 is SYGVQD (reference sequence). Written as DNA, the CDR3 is TGCGCCAGCAGTGGACAGACCTTCGGGGTCGAAAACATTCAGTACTTC. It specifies CASSGQTFGVENIQYF.

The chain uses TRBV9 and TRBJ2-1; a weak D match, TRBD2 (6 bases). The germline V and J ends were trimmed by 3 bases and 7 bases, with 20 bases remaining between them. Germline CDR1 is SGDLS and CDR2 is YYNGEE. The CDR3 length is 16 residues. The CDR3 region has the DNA TGTGCCAGCAGCGCCAGGGACGGACTAAGGCGGAATGAGCAGTTCTTC. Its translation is CASSARDGLRRNEQFF.

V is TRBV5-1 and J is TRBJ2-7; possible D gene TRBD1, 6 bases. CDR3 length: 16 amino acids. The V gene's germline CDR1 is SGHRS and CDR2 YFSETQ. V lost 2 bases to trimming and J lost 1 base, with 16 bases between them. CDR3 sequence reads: CASSFRGTTRSYEQYF. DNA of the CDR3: TGCGCCAGCAGCTTCCGAGGGACAACCAGATCCTACGAGCAGTACTTC. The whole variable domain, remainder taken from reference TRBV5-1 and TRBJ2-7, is KAGVTQTPRYLIKTRGQQVTLSCSPISGHRSVSWYQQTPGQGLQFLFEYFSETQRNKGNFPGRFSGRQFSNSRSEMNVSTLELGDSALYLCASSFRGTTRSYEQYFGPGTRLTVT.

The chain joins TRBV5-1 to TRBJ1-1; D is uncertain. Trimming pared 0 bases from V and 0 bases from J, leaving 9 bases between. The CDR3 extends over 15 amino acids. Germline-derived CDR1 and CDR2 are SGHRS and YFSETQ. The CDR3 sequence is CASSLVAGLNTEAFF. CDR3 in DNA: TGCGCCAGCAGCTTGGTTGCCGGATTGAACACTGAAGCTTTCTTT.

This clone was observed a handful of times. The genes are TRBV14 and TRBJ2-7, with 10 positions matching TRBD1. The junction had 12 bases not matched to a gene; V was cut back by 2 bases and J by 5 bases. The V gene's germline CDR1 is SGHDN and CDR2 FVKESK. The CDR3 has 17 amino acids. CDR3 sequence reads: CASSQPGRGQGLNEQYF. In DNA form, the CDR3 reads TGTGCCAGCAGCCAACCAGGGAGGGGACAGGGGCTCAACGAGCAGTACTTC. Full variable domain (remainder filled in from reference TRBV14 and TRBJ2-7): EAGVTQFPSHSVIEKGQTVTLRCDPISGHDNLYWYRRVMGKEIKFLLHFVKESKQDESGMPNNRFLAERTGGTYSTLKVQPAELEDSGVYFCASSQPGRGQGLNEQYFGPGTRLTVT.

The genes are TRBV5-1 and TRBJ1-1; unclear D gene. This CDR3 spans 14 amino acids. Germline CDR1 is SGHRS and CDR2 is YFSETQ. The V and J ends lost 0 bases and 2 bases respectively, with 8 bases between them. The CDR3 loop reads CASSLDFPNTEAFF. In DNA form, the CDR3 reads TGCGCCAGCAGCTTGGACTTTCCAAACACTGAAGCTTTCTTT.

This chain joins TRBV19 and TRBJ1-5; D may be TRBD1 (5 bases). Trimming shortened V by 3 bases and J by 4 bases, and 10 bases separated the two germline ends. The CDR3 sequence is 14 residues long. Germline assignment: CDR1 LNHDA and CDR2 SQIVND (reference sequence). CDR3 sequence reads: CASSIDAGNQPQHF. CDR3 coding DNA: TGTGCCAGTAGTATCGATGCAGGGAATCAGCCCCAGCATTTT.

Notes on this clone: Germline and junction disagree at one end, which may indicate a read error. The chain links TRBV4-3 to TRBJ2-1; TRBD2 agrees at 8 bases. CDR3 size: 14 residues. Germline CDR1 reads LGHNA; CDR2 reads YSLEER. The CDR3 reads CASSQDPLAGFQIF. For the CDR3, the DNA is TGCGCCAGCAGCCAAGATCCCCTAGCGGGTTTCCAGATCTTC.

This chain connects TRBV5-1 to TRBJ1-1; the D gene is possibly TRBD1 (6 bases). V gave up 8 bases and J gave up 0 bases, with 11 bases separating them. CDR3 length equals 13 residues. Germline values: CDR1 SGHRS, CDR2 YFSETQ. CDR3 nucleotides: TGCGCCAGTACCGACAGGTTGAACACTGAAGCTTTCTTT. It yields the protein CASTDRLNTEAFF.

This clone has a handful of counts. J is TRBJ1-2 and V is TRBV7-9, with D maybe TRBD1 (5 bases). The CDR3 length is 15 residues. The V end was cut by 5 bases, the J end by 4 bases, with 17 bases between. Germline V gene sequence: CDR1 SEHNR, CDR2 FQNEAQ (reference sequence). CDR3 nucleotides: TGTGCCAGCAGCCGACGGGAGGGGCCCTCCTATGGCTACACCTTC. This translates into CASSRREGPSYGYTF.

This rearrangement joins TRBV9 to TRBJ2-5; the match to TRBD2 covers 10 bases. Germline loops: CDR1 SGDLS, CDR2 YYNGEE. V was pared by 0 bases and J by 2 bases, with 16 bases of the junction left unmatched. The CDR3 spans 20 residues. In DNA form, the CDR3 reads TGTGCCAGCAGCGTAGGGGCTAGCGGGGGACTCCGACCTTTACAAGAGACCCAGTACTTC. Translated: CASSVGASGGLRPLQETQYF.